The 9 T cell receptor beta chains listed next were all sequenced from one sample in a study of blood T cell repertoires in COVID-19. Sequenced by immunoSEQ multiplex PCR; TCRdb stores in-frame clones only, minus some. This sample yields around 240,000 clones, of which 84% are seen a single time; 1.4% belongs to the top ten. The sample taken for sequencing was peripheral blood. Every receptor here comes from a woman between 40 and 55 years old who had recovered from COVID-19.

The V call is TRBV5-1, the J call TRBJ1-2; D remains unclear. The germline gives CDR1 SGHRS, CDR2 YFSETQ. The CDR3 is 14 amino acids. V lost 10 bases to trimming and J lost 5 bases, with 21 bases between them. CDR3 DNA sequence: TGCGCCTCTACAATGAACCCGGGGAAATATGGCTACACCTTC. This sequence encodes CASTMNPGKYGYTF.

The rearrangement joins TRBV2 to TRBJ1-1, with 8 bases lining up with TRBD1. The germline gives CDR1 SNHLY, CDR2 FYNNEI. V dropped 6 bases and J dropped 3; count of bases not matched to a gene: 3. The CDR3 has 13 residues. CDR3: CASSPTGDTEAFF. The CDR3 DNA sequence: TGTGCCAGCAGCCCGACAGGGGACACTGAAGCTTTCTTT.

J is TRBJ1-5 and V is TRBV7-2; 8 bases agree with TRBD1. The V gene's germline CDR1 is SGHTA and CDR2 FQGNSA. The CDR3 is 19 residues long. The V gene end was trimmed by 4 bases and the J gene end by 0 bases; junction bases not matched to a gene: 14. CDR3 in amino acids: CASSSPVSGGAISNQPQHF. CDR3 DNA: TGTGCCAGCAGCTCCCCGGTCTCAGGGGGCGCGATTAGCAATCAGCCCCAGCATTTT.

The chain recombines TRBV6-1 with TRBJ2-7; possible D gene TRBD2, 5 bases. Germline CDR1 MNHNS, CDR2 SASEGT. This CDR3 spans 13 amino acids. V lost 8 bases, J lost 0 bases, and 11 bases lay in between. CDR3 nucleotide sequence: TGTGCCAGCTGTCCGGACTTCTCCTACGAGCAGTACTTC. Translation gives CASCPDFSYEQYF.

The chain recombines TRBV4-3 with TRBJ1-1, with no clear D. The CDR3 is made up of 11 amino acids. The germline gives CDR1 LGHNA, CDR2 YSLEER. V dropped 8 bases and J dropped 1 base, with 5 bases sitting between them. In DNA, the CDR3 is TGCGCCAGCCGGGGGAACACTGAAGCTTTCTTT. The encoded protein is CASRGNTEAFF.

This sequence joins TRBV18 and TRBJ2-7; D uncertain. The CDR3 runs 14 residues. Germline V gene data show CDR1 as KGHSH and CDR2 as LQKENI. Trimming removed 0 bases from V and 5 bases from J, with 11 bases in between. The CDR3 nucleotides are TGTGCCAGCTCACCACCGTCGACAAAGCACGAGCAGTACTTC. It specifies CASSPPSTKHEQYF.

The chain links TRBV3-1 (or the pseudogene TRBV3-2) to TRBJ1-3; 9 bases agree with TRBD1. Germline V gene data show CDR1 as LGHDT and CDR2 as YNNKEL (reference sequence). The CDR3 sequence is 12 residues long. Losses at the gene ends were 5 bases for V and 7 bases for J; bases not matched to a gene: 0. The CDR3 loop reads CASSDRGNTIYF. CDR3 DNA: TGTGCCAGCAGCGACAGGGGGAACACCATATATTTT.

This chain joins TRBV6-2 or TRBV6-3 and TRBJ1-2, with 7 bases identical to TRBD1. The J segment lost 1 base and the V segment lost 2 bases, leaving 7 bases of the junction unmatched. From germline, CDR1 is MNHEY and CDR2 SVGEGT. The CDR3 has 16 amino acids. The CDR3 DNA sequence: TGTGCCAGCAGTTACCGCCCCGGGACAGATAACTATGGCTACACCTTC. Its translation is CASSYRPGTDNYGYTF.

The chain joins TRBV19 to TRBJ1-6; perhaps TRBD1 as D (5 bases). There are 15 residues in the CDR3. V lost 10 bases and J 4 bases, leaving 17 bases between the germline ends. Germline-derived CDR1 and CDR2 are LNHDA and SQIVND (reference sequence). The CDR3 here is CATRLGEAYNSPLHF. The CDR3 region has the DNA TGTGCCACCCGGCTAGGGGAGGCTTATAATTCACCCCTCCACTTT.